This entry features one T cell receptor beta chain sequence. Its antigen is still unknown. This specimen belongs to a study of T cell responses to AZD1222 COVID-19 vaccine. Study observations and caveats: Repertoires were obtained only post-peak T cell response. Donors in the cohort were predominantly white British and more often female, and clonal diversity was possibly underestimated. Only a handful of AZD1222 recipients tested seropositive at baseline. Once two AZD1222 doses were given, Spike-specific TCR breadth and depth went up.

Clones were read by immunoSEQ multiplex PCR, and TCRdb kept only the in-frame ones, dropping some. The data show some 110,000 clones, with approximately 90% seen just once and approximately 7.1% held by the top ten. The input for sequencing was peripheral blood, taken 28 days after the second AZD1222 dose. This TCR was sampled from an adult who received the AZD1222 COVID-19 vaccine.

CDR3 region: CASSWRTGFSYEQYF. The CDR3 coding sequence is TGTGCCAGCAGCTGGAGGACAGGGTTCTCCTACGAGCAGTACTTC. V gene TRBV5-8 combines with J gene TRBJ2-7, with 8 bases matching TRBD1. The CDR3 loop spans 15 amino acids. CDR1 SGHTS and CDR2 YDEGEE come from the germline V gene. V shed 3 bases and J 0 bases; nucleotides not matched to a gene: 5.